Below, 32 T cell receptor beta chains from the same sample are listed, as sequenced in a study of cytotoxic CD8 clonotypes in ibrutinib-treated CLL. This table comes from immunoSEQ multiplex PCR, and its TCRdb copy is limited to in-frame clones, with some not included. Among about 310,000 clones listed, 80% were seen once. The source was PBMCs, collected before ibrutinib treatment. The receptors were sampled from a human donor with chronic lymphocytic leukemia.

The rearrangement joins TRBV14 to TRBJ2-7; 11 positions agree with TRBD2. Unmatched junction bases numbered 3, after V lost 4 bases and J lost 7 bases. The CDR3 contains 13 residues. Looked up from germline, CDR1 is SGHDN and CDR2 is FVKESK. CDR3 bases: TGTGCCAGCAGCCCCAGACTAGCGGGAGAGCAGTACTTC. Translating it yields CASSPRLAGEQYF.

This clone appeared a few times. J is TRBJ2-7 and V is TRBV7-9; a weak D match, TRBD1 (6 bases). Between the trimmed V and J ends, which lost 2 bases and 1 base, there was a span of 12 bases. This CDR3 is built from 15 residues. Germline CDR1 is SEHNR and CDR2 is FQNEAQ (reference sequence). This CDR3 is CASSLTGIRSYEQYF. The CDR3 region has the DNA TGTGCCAGCAGCTTAACAGGGATAAGGTCCTACGAGCAGTACTTC.

The CDR3 DNA follows: TGTGCCTGGAGTCCCCCGACAGGGCTAATTTATAGCAATCAGCCCCAGCATTTT. It is translated as CAWSPPTGLIYSNQPQHF. V is TRBV30 and J is TRBJ1-5; 7 nucleotides align to TRBD1. The V and J ends lost 2 bases and 0 bases, in that order; junction bases with no gene match: 13. There are 18 residues in the CDR3. Per the germline V gene, CDR1 is GTSNPN and CDR2 is SVGIG (reference sequence).

The rearrangement uses TRBV19 and TRBJ2-2, with 10 nucleotides matching TRBD2. J was trimmed by 6 bases and V by 3 bases; bases with no gene match: 1. CDR3 size: 14 residues. Per germline, CDR1 LNHDA and CDR2 SQIVND (reference sequence). CDR3 sequence (DNA): TGTGCCAGTAGTATGCTAGCGGGAGCCGGGGAGCTGTTTTTT. It encodes CASSMLAGAGELFF.

The chain employs TRBV18 and TRBJ1-4; 10 nucleotides align to TRBD1. J was trimmed by 5 bases and V by 6 bases; bases with no gene match: 6. The germline CDR1 and CDR2 sequences are KGHSH and LQKENI. The CDR3 is made up of 15 amino acids. CDR3 in amino acids: CASSRDRGPNEKLFF. The CDR3 nucleotides are TGTGCCAGCTCTCGCGACAGGGGGCCGAATGAAAAACTGTTTTTT.

The chain has TRBV15 and TRBJ2-5; D could derive from TRBD1 or TRBD2 (5 bases each). The germline V gene encodes CDR1 LNHNV and CDR2 YYDKDF (reference sequence). This CDR3 spans 15 amino acids. Trimming left V 6 bases short and J 4 bases short, with 18 bases between. CDR3 sequence reads: CATSRQLAEGETQYF. DNA of the CDR3: TGTGCCACCAGTAGACAGCTAGCAGAGGGAGAGACCCAGTACTTC.

The rearrangement links TRBV19 to TRBJ2-5; the D is unclear. CDR3 length: 13 residues. V lost 8 bases and J lost 5, with 15 bases in between. Germline V gene data show CDR1 as LNHDA and CDR2 as SQIVND (reference sequence). CDR3 sequence: CASGLGVEETQYF. The CDR3 region has the DNA TGTGCCAGTGGGTTAGGTGTAGAGGAGACCCAGTACTTC. Complete variable domain (other parts from reference TRBV19 and TRBJ2-5): DGGITQSPKYLFRKEGQNVTLSCEQNLNHDAMYWYRQDPGQGLRLIYYSQIVNDFQKGDIAEGYSVSREKKESFPLTVTSAQKNPTAFYLCASGLGVEETQYFGPGTRLLVL.

The V and J genes are TRBV30 and TRBJ1-2; no reliable D call. Germline CDR1 reads GTSNPN; CDR2 reads SVGIG (reference sequence). The CDR3 is 13 amino acids. Between the trimmed V and J ends, which lost 1 base and 2 bases, there was a span of 8 bases. The CDR3 nucleotides read TGTGCCTGGAGTGAGACCCAGAACTATGGCTACACCTTC. Translated: CAWSETQNYGYTF.

The V gene is TRBV5-4, the J gene TRBJ2-7, with no clear D. V was trimmed by 0 bases and J by 2 bases, leaving 12 bases between them. Germline V lookup: CDR1 SGHNT, CDR2 YYREEE (reference sequence). This CDR3 spans 15 amino acids. CDR3 sequence: CASSLGQPIPYEQYF. The CDR3 nucleotides are TGTGCCAGCAGCTTGGGACAACCGATTCCCTACGAGCAGTACTTC.

CDR3 sequence: CASSFVQGVYGYTF. DNA of the CDR3: TGTGCCAGCAGCTTTGTTCAGGGAGTCTATGGCTACACCTTC. The chain links TRBV4-2 to TRBJ1-2, with D possibly being TRBD1 (5 bases). The germline V and J ends were trimmed by 5 bases and 4 bases, with 14 bases remaining between them. From germline, CDR1 is LGHNA and CDR2 YNFKEQ. This CDR3 spans 14 amino acids.

CDR3 amino acids: CASSDWGLAGGTDTQYF. CDR3 sequence (DNA): TGTGCCAGCAGTGACTGGGGACTAGCGGGGGGCACAGATACGCAGTATTTT. V is TRBV6-1 and J is TRBJ2-3, with TRBD2 matching over 14 bases. Losses at the gene ends were 3 bases for V and 1 base for J; bases not matched to a gene: 3. CDR3 length: 17 amino acids. From germline, CDR1 is MNHNS and CDR2 SASEGT.

This chain connects TRBV4-3 to TRBJ2-1; the D is unclear. Trimming removed 2 bases from V and 9 bases from J, with 5 bases in between. This CDR3 spans 11 amino acids. Germline CDR1 reads LGHNA; CDR2 reads YSLEER. CDR3 nucleotides: TGCGCCAGCAGCCAATTCGGTGAGCAGTTCTTC. This translates into CASSQFGEQFF.

For this clone: Other DNA sequences in this sample translate to the same CDR3. The chain employs TRBV29-1 and TRBJ1-1; no definite D call. The CDR3 is 13 amino acids. Germline CDR1 is SQVTM and CDR2 is ANQGSEA. The V gene lost 6 bases and the J gene lost 0 bases, with 11 bases spanning the gap. The CDR3 coding sequence is TGCAGCGTGGCGGGCCGCATGAACACTGAAGCTTTCTTT. This codes for CSVAGRMNTEAFF.

This clone showed up just once. J is TRBJ2-3 and V is TRBV5-1; D is unresolved. The length of the CDR3 is 14 residues. CDR1 is SGHRS, CDR2 YFSETQ, per germline. The V end was cut by 4 bases, the J end by 4 bases, with 13 bases between. The CDR3: CASSETGKADTQYF. DNA for the CDR3: TGCGCCAGCAGCGAAACGGGTAAGGCAGATACGCAGTATTTT.

This clone appeared a few times. V gene TRBV30 combines with J gene TRBJ1-2, with 9 bases lining up with TRBD1. Trimming cost V 4 bases and J 6 bases; bases outside gene matches: 9. The CDR3 runs to 14 residues. CDR1 is GTSNPN and CDR2 is SVGIG in the germline V gene (reference sequence). The CDR3 DNA sequence: TGTGCCTGGATCAGGGACAGGGATAGTCATGGCTACACCTTC. Translated, it gives CAWIRDRDSHGYTF.

This chain joins TRBV7-8 and TRBJ1-5, with 7 nucleotides matching TRBD1. After removal of 5 bases from V and 6 bases from J, the junction contained 4 bases not matched to a gene. The CDR3 covers 13 residues. Germline V gene sequence: CDR1 SGHVS, CDR2 FQNEAQ. This CDR3 is CASSARQGQPQHF. The DNA of the CDR3 is TGTGCCAGCAGCGCGCGACAGGGTCAGCCCCAGCATTTT. Based on the CDR3 plus reference TRBV7-8 and TRBJ1-5, the full variable domain is GAGVSQSPRYKVAKRGQDVALRCDPISGHVSLFWYQQALGQGPEFLTYFQNEAQLDKSGLPSDRFFAERPEGSVSTLKIQRTQQEDSAVYLCASSARQGQPQHFGDGTRLSIL.

This rearrangement joins TRBV28 to TRBJ1-3; possibly TRBD1 for D (5 bases). The germline V and J ends were trimmed by 2 bases and 0 bases, with 8 bases remaining between them. The CDR3 spans 15 residues. Germline loops: CDR1 MDHEN, CDR2 SYDVKM. CDR3 sequence reads: CASSLGGSSGNTIYF. As DNA, the CDR3 is TGTGCCAGCAGTTTAGGGGGAAGCTCTGGAAACACCATATATTTT.

The chain joins TRBV11-3 to TRBJ2-7, with 7 bases that match TRBD2. The CDR3 runs 13 residues. The germline V gene encodes CDR1 SGHNT and CDR2 YENEEA. V gave up 2 bases and J gave up 3 bases; unmatched junction bases: 1. The CDR3 reads CASSLRGDYEQYF. CDR3 bases: TGTGCCAGCAGCTTACGGGGGGACTACGAGCAGTACTTC.

This chain connects TRBV10-3 to TRBJ1-1, with 10 bases matching TRBD1. Germline V lookup: CDR1 ENHRY, CDR2 SYGVKD. The trim removed 9 bases at V and 3 bases at J, leaving 13 bases unmatched. The CDR3 extends over 16 amino acids. This CDR3 is CAIPGQGSQRDTEAFF. The CDR3 DNA reads as TGTGCCATTCCGGGACAGGGGAGTCAGAGGGACACTGAAGCTTTCTTT.

This chain joins TRBV7-9 and TRBJ2-1; no definite D call. The CDR3 loop spans 14 amino acids. Germline V lookup: CDR1 SEHNR, CDR2 FQNEAQ (reference sequence). The V and J ends lost 0 bases and 3 bases respectively, with 6 bases between them. This CDR3 is CASSLAGNYNEQFF. In nucleotides, the CDR3 is TGTGCCAGCAGCTTAGCGGGGAACTACAATGAGCAGTTCTTC.

The chain employs TRBV5-5 and TRBJ2-3; the D is unclear. The germline V gene encodes CDR1 SGHKS and CDR2 YYEKEE (reference sequence). The germline V and J ends were trimmed by 4 bases and 6 bases, with 9 bases remaining between them. The CDR3 loop spans 12 amino acids. Written as DNA, the CDR3 is TGTGCCAGCAGCCGGGCGGTGGATACGCAGTATTTT. It specifies CASSRAVDTQYF.

The V gene is TRBV6-5, the J gene TRBJ2-1, with 10 nucleotides matching TRBD2. The germline gives CDR1 MNHEY, CDR2 SVGAGI. After removal of 11 bases from V and 8 bases from J, the junction contained 12 bases not matched to a gene. The CDR3 runs to 14 residues. The CDR3 here is CAAGGSSGRYEQFF. The CDR3 DNA sequence: TGTGCCGCCGGGGGGAGTAGCGGGAGGTATGAGCAGTTCTTC.

This chain joins TRBV6-5 and TRBJ2-2, with 7 bases fitting TRBD1. The germline CDR1 and CDR2 sequences are MNHEY and SVGAGI. The CDR3 contains 15 residues. Trimming cost V 7 bases and J 4 bases; bases outside gene matches: 9. The CDR3 reads CASTDPGQFTGELFF. The CDR3 coding sequence is TGTGCCAGCACCGACCCGGGACAGTTCACCGGGGAGCTGTTTTTT.

V is TRBV18 and J is TRBJ1-1, with a tentative D call TRBD1 (5 bases). Germline V gene sequence: CDR1 KGHSH, CDR2 LQKENI. This CDR3 has 13 residues. The germline V and J ends were trimmed by 0 bases and 7 bases, with 9 bases remaining between them. The CDR3 reads CASSPPAGFEAFF. As DNA, the CDR3 is TGTGCCAGCTCACCACCGGCAGGGTTTGAAGCTTTCTTT.

This sequence joins TRBV5-4 and TRBJ2-2, with 8 bases that match TRBD2. V was pared by 0 bases and J by 7 bases, with 8 bases of the junction left unmatched. The CDR3 has 16 residues. CDR1 SGHNT and CDR2 YYREEE come from the germline V gene (reference sequence). The CDR3 spells CASSLGRAGGIGELFF. The CDR3 nucleotides read TGTGCCAGCAGCTTGGGGCGGGCGGGAGGAATCGGGGAGCTGTTTTTT.

J is TRBJ2-5 and V is TRBV30; 12 bases match TRBD2. Trimming took 1 base from V and 4 from J; bases not matched to a gene: 4. The CDR3 totals 15 residues. Germline-derived CDR1 and CDR2 are GTSNPN and SVGIG (reference sequence). CDR3 loop: CAWSEGLAGGETQYF. CDR3 DNA sequence: TGTGCCTGGAGTGAGGGACTAGCGGGTGGAGAGACCCAGTACTTC.

The chain combines TRBV28 with TRBJ2-3, with unresolved D. The CDR3 covers 16 residues. V lost 1 base and J lost 2, with 13 bases in between. Germline loops: CDR1 MDHEN, CDR2 SYDVKM. The chain's CDR3 is CASSLSVLHNTDTQYF. The CDR3 DNA reads as TGTGCCAGCAGTTTATCAGTTTTGCACAACACAGATACGCAGTATTTT.

The J gene is TRBJ1-2, the V gene TRBV9; no reliable D call. Trimming took 0 bases from V and 7 from J, leaving 19 bases between them. Germline values: CDR1 SGDLS, CDR2 YYNGEE. The CDR3 runs to 16 residues. CDR3 DNA: TGTGCCAGCAGCGTAGACCGGTCGGACCTTCCCGGTGGCTACACCTTC. Residues: CASSVDRSDLPGGYTF.

This clone was counted a few times. The CDR3 region has the DNA TGTGCCAGCGGCGGACAGGTCTCCGGGGAGCTGTTTTTT. Translation: CASGGQVSGELFF. The V and J genes are TRBV7-9 and TRBJ2-2; 7 bases fit TRBD1. The CDR3 is made up of 13 amino acids. V was pared by 8 bases and J by 6 bases, with 6 bases of the junction left unmatched. Germline-derived CDR1 and CDR2 are SEHNR and FQNEAQ (reference sequence).

The chain is built from TRBV5-1 and TRBJ2-1, with 8 bases fitting TRBD2. V dropped 0 bases and J dropped 5; count of bases not matched to a gene: 4. The CDR3 runs to 15 residues. Germline V gene lookup returns CDR1 SGHRS and CDR2 YFSETQ. Here the CDR3 reads CASSLEAGVHNEQFF. The CDR3, as DNA: TGCGCCAGCAGCTTGGAAGCGGGAGTCCACAATGAGCAGTTCTTC.

This clone was detected only a few times. V usage is TRBV6-5 and J usage is TRBJ2-2; D possibly corresponds to TRBD2 (5 bases). CDR1 is MNHEY and CDR2 is SVGAGI in the germline V gene. The CDR3 has 15 amino acids. Trimming stripped 6 bases from V and 1 base from J, with 12 bases between. In DNA, the CDR3 is TGTGCCAGCAGCCATCACGGGGTGAACACCGGGGAGCTGTTTTTT. It encodes CASSHHGVNTGELFF.

The chain joins TRBV30 to TRBJ2-4; weak D call: TRBD2 (6 bases). Trimming stripped 2 bases from V and 0 bases from J, with 17 bases between. The CDR3 is 17 residues long. Germline values: CDR1 GTSNPN, CDR2 SVGIG (reference sequence). CDR3 sequence reads: CAWSRGKFSLAKNIQYF. As DNA, the CDR3 is TGTGCCTGGAGTCGCGGGAAGTTCTCGCTAGCCAAAAACATTCAGTACTTC.